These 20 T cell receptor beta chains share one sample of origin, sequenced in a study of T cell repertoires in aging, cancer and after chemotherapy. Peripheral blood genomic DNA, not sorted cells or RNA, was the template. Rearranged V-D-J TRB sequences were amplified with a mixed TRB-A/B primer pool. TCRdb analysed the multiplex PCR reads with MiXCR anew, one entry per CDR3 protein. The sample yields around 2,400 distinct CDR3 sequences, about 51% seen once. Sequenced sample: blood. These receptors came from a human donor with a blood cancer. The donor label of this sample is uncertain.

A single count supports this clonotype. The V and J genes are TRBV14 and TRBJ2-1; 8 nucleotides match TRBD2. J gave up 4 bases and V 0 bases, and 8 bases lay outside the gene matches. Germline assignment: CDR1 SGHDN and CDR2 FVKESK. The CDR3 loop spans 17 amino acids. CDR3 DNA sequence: TGTGCCAGCAGCCAAGATACTATGCGGGGGGCATACAATGAGCAGTTCTTC. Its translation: CASSQDTMRGAYNEQFF.

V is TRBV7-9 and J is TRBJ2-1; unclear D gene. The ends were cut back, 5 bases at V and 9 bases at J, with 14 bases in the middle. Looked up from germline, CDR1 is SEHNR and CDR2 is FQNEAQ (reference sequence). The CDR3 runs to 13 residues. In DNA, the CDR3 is TGTGCCAGCAGCCTCCTAGGCTTTAGTGAGCAGTTCTTC. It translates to CASSLLGFSEQFF. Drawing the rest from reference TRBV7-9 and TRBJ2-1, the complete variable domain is DTGVSQNPRHKITKRGQNVTFRCDPISEHNRLYWYRQTLGQGPEFLTYFQNEAQLEKSRLLSDRFSAERPKGSFSTLEIQRTEQGDSAMYLCASSLLGFSEQFFGPGTRLTVL.

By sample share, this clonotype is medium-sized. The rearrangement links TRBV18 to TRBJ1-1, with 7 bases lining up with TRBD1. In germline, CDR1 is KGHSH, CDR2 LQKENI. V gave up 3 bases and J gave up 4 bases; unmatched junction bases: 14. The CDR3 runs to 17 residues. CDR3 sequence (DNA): TGTGCCAGCTCACCGAGGGTAAAGGGGGCGCCGCGCACTGAAGCTTTCTTT. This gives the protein CASSPRVKGAPRTEAFF.

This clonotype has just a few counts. CDR3 loop: CASSSEWGTGELFF. In nucleotides, the CDR3 is TGTGCCAGCAGCTCCGAATGGGGTACCGGGGAGCTGTTTTTT. The chain recombines TRBV5-5 with TRBJ2-2; the D is unclear. Germline V gives CDR1 SGHKS, CDR2 YYEKEE (reference sequence). Trimming stripped 3 bases from V and 5 bases from J, with 11 bases between. CDR3 length: 14 residues.

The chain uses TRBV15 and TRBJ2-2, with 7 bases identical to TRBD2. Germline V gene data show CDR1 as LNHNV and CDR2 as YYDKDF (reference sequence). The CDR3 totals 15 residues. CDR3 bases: TGTGTCACTGAAGGCGGGAGCAGAGGGGCCGGGGAGCTGTTTTTT. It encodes CVTEGGSRGAGELFF.

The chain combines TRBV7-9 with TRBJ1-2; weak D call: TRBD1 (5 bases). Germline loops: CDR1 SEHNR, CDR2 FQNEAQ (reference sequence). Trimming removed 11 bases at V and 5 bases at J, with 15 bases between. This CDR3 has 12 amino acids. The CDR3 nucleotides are TGTGCCCACAGGAGTTTAGGATATGGCTACACCTTC. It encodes CAHRSLGYGYTF.

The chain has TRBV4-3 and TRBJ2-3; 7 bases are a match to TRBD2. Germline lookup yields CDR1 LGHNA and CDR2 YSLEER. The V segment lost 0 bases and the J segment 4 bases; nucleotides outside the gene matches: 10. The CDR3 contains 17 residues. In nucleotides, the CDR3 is TGCGCCAGCAGCCAAGACCCCAGCGGGATGTTTGCAGATACGCAGTATTTT. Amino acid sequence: CASSQDPSGMFADTQYF.

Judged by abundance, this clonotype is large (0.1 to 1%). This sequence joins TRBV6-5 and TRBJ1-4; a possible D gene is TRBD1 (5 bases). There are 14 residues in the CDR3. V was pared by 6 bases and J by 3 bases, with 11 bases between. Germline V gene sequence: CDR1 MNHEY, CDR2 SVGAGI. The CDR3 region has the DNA TGTGCCAGCAGGTCGGACAACGCTAATGAAAAACTGTTTTTT. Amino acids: CASRSDNANEKLFF.

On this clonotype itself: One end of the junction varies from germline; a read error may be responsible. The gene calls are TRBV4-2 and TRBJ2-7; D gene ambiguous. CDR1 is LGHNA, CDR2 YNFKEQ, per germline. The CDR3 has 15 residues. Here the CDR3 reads CASSPTTWGAYEQYF. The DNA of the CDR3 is TGCGCCAGCAGCCCGACGACATGGGGTGCCTACGAGCAGTACTTC.

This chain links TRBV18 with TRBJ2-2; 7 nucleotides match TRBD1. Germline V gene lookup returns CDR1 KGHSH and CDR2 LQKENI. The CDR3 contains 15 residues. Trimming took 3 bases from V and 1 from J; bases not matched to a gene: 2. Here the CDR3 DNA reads TGTGCCAGCTCACCGGGACAGTTGAACACCGGGGAGCTGTTTTTT. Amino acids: CASSPGQLNTGELFF. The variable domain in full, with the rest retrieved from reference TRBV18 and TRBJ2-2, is NAGVMQNPRHLVRRRGQEARLRCSPMKGHSHVYWYRQLPEEGLKFMVYLQKENIIDESGMPKERFSAEFPKEGPSILRIQQVVRGDSAAYFCASSPGQLNTGELFFGEGSRLTVL.

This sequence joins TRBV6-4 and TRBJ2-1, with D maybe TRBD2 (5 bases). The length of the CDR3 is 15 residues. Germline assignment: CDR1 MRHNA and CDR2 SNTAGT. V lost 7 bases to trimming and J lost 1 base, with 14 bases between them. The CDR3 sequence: CASNKEAGSYNEQFF. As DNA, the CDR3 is TGTGCCAGCAACAAGGAGGCGGGTTCCTACAATGAGCAGTTCTTC.

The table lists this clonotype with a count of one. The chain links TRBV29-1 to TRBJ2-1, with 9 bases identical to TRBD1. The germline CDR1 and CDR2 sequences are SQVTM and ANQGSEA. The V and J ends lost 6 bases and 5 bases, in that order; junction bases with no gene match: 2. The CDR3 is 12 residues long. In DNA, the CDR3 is TGCAGCGTGGGGACAGGGAACAATGAGCAGTTCTTC. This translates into CSVGTGNNEQFF.

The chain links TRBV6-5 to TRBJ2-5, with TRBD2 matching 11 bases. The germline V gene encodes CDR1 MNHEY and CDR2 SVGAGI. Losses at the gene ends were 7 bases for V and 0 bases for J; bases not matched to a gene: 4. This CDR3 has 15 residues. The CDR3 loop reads CASTLLAGDQETQYF. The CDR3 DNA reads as TGTGCCAGCACCTTACTAGCGGGAGACCAAGAGACCCAGTACTTC.

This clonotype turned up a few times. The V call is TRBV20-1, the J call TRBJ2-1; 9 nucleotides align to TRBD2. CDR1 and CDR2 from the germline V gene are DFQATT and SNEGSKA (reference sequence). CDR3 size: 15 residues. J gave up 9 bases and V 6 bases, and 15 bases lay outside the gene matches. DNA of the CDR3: TGCAGTGCCAATTTGGGCGGGAGGGCCAAGGGTGAGCAGTTCTTC. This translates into CSANLGGRAKGEQFF.

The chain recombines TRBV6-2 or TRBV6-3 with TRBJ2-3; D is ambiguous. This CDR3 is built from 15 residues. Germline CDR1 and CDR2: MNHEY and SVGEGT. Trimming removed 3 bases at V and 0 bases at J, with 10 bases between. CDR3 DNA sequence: TGTGCCAGCAGTTATGCTGGGCTTAGCACAGATACGCAGTATTTT. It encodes CASSYAGLSTDTQYF.

CDR3 sequence reads: CATSTDLVYEQYF. The CDR3 coding sequence is TGTGCCACCAGCACCGACCTAGTCTACGAGCAGTACTTC. This sequence joins TRBV15 and TRBJ2-7, with D hard to call. Trimming pared 4 bases from V and 3 bases from J, leaving 10 bases between. The CDR3 length is 13 residues. Looked up from germline, CDR1 is LNHNV and CDR2 is YYDKDF (reference sequence). The complete variable domain, with remaining parts taken from reference TRBV15 and TRBJ2-7, reads DAMVIQNPRYQVTQFGKPVTLSCSQTLNHNVMYWYQQKSSQAPKLLFHYYDKDFNNEADTPDNFQSRRPNTSFCFLDIRSPGLGDTAMYLCATSTDLVYEQYFGPGTRLTVT.

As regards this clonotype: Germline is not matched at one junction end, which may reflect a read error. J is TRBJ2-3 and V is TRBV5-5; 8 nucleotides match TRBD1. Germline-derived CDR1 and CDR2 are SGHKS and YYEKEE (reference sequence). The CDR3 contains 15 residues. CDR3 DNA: TGCGCCAGCAGCTTGGCGGCAGGGGGCATTGATACGCAGTATTTT. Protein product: CASSLAAGGIDTQYF.

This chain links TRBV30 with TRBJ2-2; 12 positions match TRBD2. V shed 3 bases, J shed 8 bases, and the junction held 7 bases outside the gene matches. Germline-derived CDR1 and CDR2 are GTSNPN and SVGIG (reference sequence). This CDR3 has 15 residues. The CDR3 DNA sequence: TGTGCCTGGAGGGCTAGCGGGAGGGTCTTAGGGGAGCTGTTTTTT. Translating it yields CAWRASGRVLGELFF. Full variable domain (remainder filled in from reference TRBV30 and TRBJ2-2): SQTIHQWPATLVQPVGSPLSLECTVEGTSNPNLYWYRQAAGRGLQLLFYSVGIGQISSEVPQNLSASRPQDRQFILSSKKLLLSDSGFYLCAWRASGRVLGELFFGEGSRLTVL.

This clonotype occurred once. The CDR3 is CASSQRPRGTNEKLFF. The CDR3 region has the DNA TGTGCCAGCAGTCAACGCCCGCGGGGCACTAATGAAAAACTGTTTTTT. The rearrangement uses TRBV27 and TRBJ1-4, with D possibly being TRBD1 (5 bases). This CDR3 contains 16 residues. Trimming removed 5 bases at V and 2 bases at J, with 15 bases between. CDR1 MNHEY and CDR2 SMNVEV come from the germline V gene (reference sequence).

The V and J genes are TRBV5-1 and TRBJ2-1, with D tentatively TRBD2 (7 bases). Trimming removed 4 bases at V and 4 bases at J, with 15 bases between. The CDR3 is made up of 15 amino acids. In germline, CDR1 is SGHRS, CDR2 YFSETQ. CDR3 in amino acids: CASSGRGGAYNEQFF. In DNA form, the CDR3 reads TGCGCCAGCAGCGGGAGGGGGGGGGCGTACAATGAGCAGTTCTTC.